The 28 T cell receptor beta chains given below trace back to one sample, sequenced in a study of cytomegalovirus exposure and HLA in healthy donors. PCR primers comprised 60 Vbeta and 13 Jbeta primers. Clones were sequenced by immunoSEQ multiplex PCR, and TCRdb holds only the in-frame ones, with some missing. Altogether approximately 110,000 clones are present, around 80% being singletons, with the ten largest covering less than 1.1%. The specimen was PBMCs. The receptors shown here come from a woman aged 25-40 years in good health and CMV-seronegative.

The chain has TRBV2 and TRBJ1-2; 10 bases are shared with TRBD1. The CDR3 has 14 amino acids. Germline CDR1 and CDR2: SNHLY and FYNNEI. With 11 bases clipped from V and 3 bases from J, the junction kept 9 bases outside the gene matches. CDR3: CAGNGQGGHYGYTF. The CDR3 DNA is TGTGCCGGAAACGGACAGGGGGGCCACTATGGCTACACCTTC.

The gene calls are TRBV28 and TRBJ2-3; 7 bases map to TRBD2. The CDR3 has 16 amino acids. V shed 5 bases, J shed 5 bases, and the junction held 13 bases outside the gene matches. Germline values: CDR1 MDHEN, CDR2 SYDVKM. CDR3 nucleotides: TGTGCCAGCAGTGGTGTTCGAACTAGCGTCGGAGATACGCAGTATTTT. Translated: CASSGVRTSVGDTQYF.

DNA of the CDR3: TGTGCCAGCACAGGGCTAGCGGGAAGGAATGAGCAGTTCTTC. Protein product: CASTGLAGRNEQFF. The genes are TRBV27 and TRBJ2-1; 9 bases are a match to TRBD2. Germline CDR1 is MNHEY and CDR2 is SMNVEV (reference sequence). The V segment lost 7 bases and the J segment 7 bases; nucleotides outside the gene matches: 8. The CDR3 consists of 14 residues.

The rearrangement joins TRBV2 to TRBJ2-7, with D perhaps matching TRBD2 (6 bases). CDR1 is SNHLY, CDR2 FYNNEI, per germline. Trimming left V 4 bases short and J 6 bases short, with 16 bases between. This CDR3 comprises 14 residues. CDR3 coding DNA: TGTGCCAGCAGTGGGTGGAGGGTTGGGAGCGAGCAGTACTTC. Translated: CASSGWRVGSEQYF. The full variable domain, with the rest looked up from reference TRBV2 and TRBJ2-7, is EPEVTQTPSHQVTQMGQEVILRCVPISNHLYFYWYRQILGQKVEFLVSFYNNEISEKSEIFDDQFSVERPDGSNFTLKIRSTKLEDSAMYFCASSGWRVGSEQYFGPGTRLTVT.

This chain links TRBV5-4 with TRBJ2-4, with 7 positions matching TRBD2. V was clipped by 3 bases and J by 1 base; unmatched bases: 1. The CDR3 is 14 amino acids. The germline V gene encodes CDR1 SGHNT and CDR2 YYREEE (reference sequence). Written as DNA, the CDR3 is TGTGCCAGCAGCTGGGACTACGCCAAAAACATTCAGTACTTC. This translates into CASSWDYAKNIQYF.

The V and J genes are TRBV14 and TRBJ1-2, with D uncertain. Germline CDR1 SGHDN, CDR2 FVKESK. Trimming removed 1 base at V and 2 bases at J, with 5 bases between. The CDR3 covers 13 residues. The CDR3 DNA is TGTGCCAGCAGCCAAGCCAGGAACTATGGCTACACCTTC. It is translated as CASSQARNYGYTF.

This sequence joins TRBV7-3 and TRBJ2-3; 11 bases are shared with TRBD2. The CDR3 consists of 15 residues. The germline V gene encodes CDR1 SGHTA and CDR2 FQGTGA. Trimming took 5 bases from V and 4 from J; bases not matched to a gene: 5. Here the CDR3 reads CASSHSGGGSDTQYF. The CDR3, as DNA: TGTGCCAGCAGCCATAGCGGGGGGGGTTCAGATACGCAGTATTTT.

On this clone: This CDR3 is also generated by other DNA sequences in the sample. V gene TRBV9 combines with J gene TRBJ2-7, with 10 bases fitting TRBD1. V lost 3 bases and J lost 1; bases outside the gene matches: 1. The CDR3 length is 14 residues. Germline V gene lookup returns CDR1 SGDLS and CDR2 YYNGEE. The CDR3 region is CASSGGQGSYEQYF. CDR3 nucleotide sequence: TGTGCCAGCAGCGGGGGACAGGGGTCCTACGAGCAGTACTTC.

J is TRBJ2-1 and V is TRBV7-9, with a weak D call TRBD2 (5 bases). Germline V gene lookup returns CDR1 SEHNR and CDR2 FQNEAQ (reference sequence). The CDR3 is 17 residues long. V was shortened by 1 base and J by 7 bases, with 20 bases between the two germline ends. The CDR3 here is CASSLVWNVVSGNEQFF. CDR3 sequence (DNA): TGTGCCAGCAGCTTAGTCTGGAACGTAGTTTCGGGAAATGAGCAGTTCTTC.

This chain links TRBV5-1 with TRBJ1-1, with D possibly matching TRBD1 (5 bases). Germline CDR1 reads SGHRS; CDR2 reads YFSETQ. The V end lost 3 bases, the J end lost 3 bases, and 12 bases lay between the germline ends. The CDR3 extends over 14 amino acids. The CDR3 DNA is TGCGCCAGCAGCTACCAGGGCTACGACACTGAAGCTTTCTTT. As protein: CASSYQGYDTEAFF. Combining the CDR3 with reference TRBV5-1 and TRBJ1-1 gives the whole variable domain KAGVTQTPRYLIKTRGQQVTLSCSPISGHRSVSWYQQTPGQGLQFLFEYFSETQRNKGNFPGRFSGRQFSNSRSEMNVSTLELGDSALYLCASSYQGYDTEAFFGQGTRLTVV.

The chain couples TRBV11-2 to TRBJ2-3, with a possible D match to TRBD1 (6 bases). The CDR3 has 15 residues. The germline CDR1 and CDR2 sequences are SGHAT and FQNNGV. V was cut by 5 bases and J by 4 bases, with 16 bases left in between. The CDR3 protein is CASSQGQKYPDTQYF. The CDR3 region has the DNA TGTGCCAGCAGCCAAGGACAGAAATACCCAGATACGCAGTATTTT.

This chain uses TRBV5-1 with TRBJ2-7; TRBD2 might be the D (6 bases). The CDR3 extends over 14 amino acids. Trimming removed 0 bases from V and 6 bases from J, with 13 bases in between. Looked up from germline, CDR1 is SGHRS and CDR2 is YFSETQ. The CDR3 DNA reads TGCGCCAGCAGCTTGGCTGGGGGGATAAGCGAGCAGTACTTC. Its translation is CASSLAGGISEQYF.

This clone was found a few times. CDR3 bases: TGTGCCAGCAGACCTGACAGTCTTAATCAGCCCCAGCATTTT. This gives the protein CASRPDSLNQPQHF. The rearrangement links TRBV6-5 to TRBJ1-5; tentatively, D is TRBD1 (5 bases). V was shortened by 6 bases and J by 4 bases, with 13 bases between the two germline ends. Germline values: CDR1 MNHEY, CDR2 SVGAGI. CDR3 length: 14 residues.

This clone was observed a single time. The V call is TRBV7-6, the J call TRBJ1-1; D is unclear. Trimming pared 3 bases from V and 1 base from J, leaving 6 bases between. CDR1 is SGHVS and CDR2 is FNYEAQ in the germline V gene. The CDR3 extends over 13 amino acids. CDR3 sequence reads: CASSFGTNTEAFF. DNA for the CDR3: TGTGCCAGCAGCTTTGGCACGAACACTGAAGCTTTCTTT.

The J gene is TRBJ1-5, the V gene TRBV6-1; 8 nucleotides agree with TRBD1. The CDR3 consists of 15 residues. Germline V gene lookup returns CDR1 MNHNS and CDR2 SASEGT. Trimming removed 6 bases from V and 2 bases from J; junction bases left unmatched: 6. The CDR3 DNA is TGTGCCAGCAGAATTACAGGGGGTGGCAATCAGCCCCAGCATTTT. This encodes CASRITGGGNQPQHF.

Only a few counts were recorded for this clone. The rearrangement uses TRBV6-5 and TRBJ2-3, with a possible D match to TRBD1 (5 bases). This CDR3 contains 16 residues. Between the trimmed V and J ends, which lost 0 bases and 2 bases, there was a span of 12 bases. Germline CDR1 reads MNHEY; CDR2 reads SVGAGI. CDR3 region: CASSYSGARITDTQYF. Written as DNA, the CDR3 is TGTGCCAGCAGTTACTCAGGGGCCAGGATCACAGATACGCAGTATTTT.

This chain links TRBV7-9 with TRBJ1-1, with D possibly being TRBD1 (5 bases). Trimming took 5 bases from V and 1 from J, leaving 23 bases between them. The CDR3 has 18 amino acids. Germline CDR1 reads SEHNR; CDR2 reads FQNEAQ (reference sequence). CDR3 protein: CASSPYGEAGRANTEAFF. Here the CDR3 DNA reads TGTGCCAGCAGCCCGTACGGAGAGGCGGGACGGGCGAACACTGAAGCTTTCTTT.

The V call is TRBV9, the J call TRBJ2-5, with TRBD2 as a possible D gene (6 bases). The CDR3 runs 15 residues. V was trimmed by 0 bases and J by 4 bases, leaving 13 bases between them. Germline V gene lookup returns CDR1 SGDLS and CDR2 YYNGEE. The CDR3 region has the DNA TGTGCCAGCAGCGTAGGCGGGGCTGGGAGAGAGACCCAGTACTTC. Residues: CASSVGGAGRETQYF.

The chain employs TRBV7-9 and TRBJ2-3; no clear D. Between the trimmed V and J ends, which lost 5 bases and 8 bases, there was a span of 17 bases. CDR3 length: 14 residues. Germline CDR1 is SEHNR and CDR2 is FQNEAQ (reference sequence). The CDR3 DNA reads as TGTGCCAGCAGCGACCAAACCAGCAGGCCTACGCAGTATTTT. Translating it yields CASSDQTSRPTQYF.

The chain joins TRBV2 to TRBJ2-3; tentatively, D is TRBD2 (6 bases). Trimming removed 6 bases from V and 2 bases from J, with 12 bases in between. CDR3 length equals 14 residues. From germline, CDR1 is SNHLY and CDR2 FYNNEI. CDR3: CASSIAVVTDTQYF. In nucleotides, the CDR3 is TGTGCCAGCAGCATAGCGGTAGTCACAGATACGCAGTATTTT. Drawing the rest from reference TRBV2 and TRBJ2-3, the complete variable domain is EPEVTQTPSHQVTQMGQEVILRCVPISNHLYFYWYRQILGQKVEFLVSFYNNEISEKSEIFDDQFSVERPDGSNFTLKIRSTKLEDSAMYFCASSIAVVTDTQYFGPGTRLTVL.

This chain joins TRBV6-5 and TRBJ2-7; the match to TRBD1 covers 7 bases. V shed 4 bases and J 3 bases; nucleotides not matched to a gene: 6. Germline V gene sequence: CDR1 MNHEY, CDR2 SVGAGI. The CDR3 sequence is 14 residues long. For the CDR3, the DNA is TGTGCCAGCAGTTCCAGGGACAGCCACTACGAGCAGTACTTC. Translation: CASSSRDSHYEQYF.

The rearrangement uses TRBV2 and TRBJ1-2, with 8 bases matching TRBD1. V dropped 2 bases and J dropped 8; count of bases not matched to a gene: 10. The length of the CDR3 is 15 residues. Per germline, CDR1 SNHLY and CDR2 FYNNEI. The CDR3 sequence is CASSESRGRVAGYTF. In DNA form, the CDR3 reads TGTGCCAGCAGTGAATCCAGGGGGCGCGTTGCCGGCTACACCTTC.

The V gene is TRBV5-6, the J gene TRBJ1-2; D not resolved. Germline V gene sequence: CDR1 SGHDT, CDR2 YYEEEE. The CDR3 is made up of 12 amino acids. V gave up 0 bases and J gave up 5 bases, with 5 bases separating them. In DNA, the CDR3 is TGTGCCAGCAGCTTGGGCGAGTATGGCTACACCTTC. Amino acid sequence: CASSLGEYGYTF.

The chain is built from TRBV27 and TRBJ1-2; maybe TRBD1 (5 bases). In germline, CDR1 is MNHEY, CDR2 SMNVEV (reference sequence). This CDR3 spans 15 amino acids. The ends were cut back, 6 bases at V and 5 bases at J, with 19 bases in the middle. Here the CDR3 reads CASSQDRGGRYGYTF. As DNA, the CDR3 is TGTGCCAGCAGCCAAGATAGGGGAGGGAGGTATGGCTACACCTTC.

This clone has more than one count but fewer than ten. This chain links TRBV5-1 with TRBJ1-3; D is perhaps TRBD1 (5 bases). Deletions cut 0 bases from V and 0 bases from J, with 7 bases between. Germline V gene sequence: CDR1 SGHRS, CDR2 YFSETQ. The CDR3 has 15 amino acids. The CDR3 nucleotides read TGCGCCAGCAGCTTGGGACAGAGCTCTGGAAACACCATATATTTT. Its protein product is CASSLGQSSGNTIYF.

This chain links TRBV7-2 with TRBJ2-5; 7 nucleotides match TRBD1. The J segment lost 2 bases and the V segment lost 0 bases, leaving 0 bases of the junction unmatched. Germline V gene data show CDR1 as SGHTA and CDR2 as FQGNSA. The CDR3 loop spans 14 amino acids. The CDR3, as DNA: TGTGCCAGCAGCTTAGCGGGACAGCAAGAGACCCAGTACTTC. As protein: CASSLAGQQETQYF.

This clone occurred a few times. J is TRBJ2-7 and V is TRBV11-2, with 9 bases identical to TRBD2. Germline V gene data show CDR1 as SGHAT and CDR2 as FQNNGV. Trimming took 5 bases from V and 4 from J; bases not matched to a gene: 9. CDR3 length: 15 residues. Here the CDR3 reads CASSLPGTSKYEQYF. In DNA form, the CDR3 reads TGTGCCAGCAGCCTCCCTGGGACTAGCAAGTACGAGCAGTACTTC.

This clone was counted between two and nine times. The chain has TRBV7-2 and TRBJ1-4; D may be TRBD1 (6 bases). Germline assignment: CDR1 SGHTA and CDR2 FQGNSA. The V and J ends lost 1 base and 3 bases respectively, with 15 bases between them. The CDR3 extends over 17 amino acids. The CDR3 here is CASSLVGTPRPNEKLFF. The CDR3, as DNA: TGTGCCAGCAGCTTAGTCGGGACACCCAGGCCTAATGAAAAACTGTTTTTT.